This is a list of T cell receptor beta chains from one sample in a study of early T cells in non-severe SARS-CoV-2 infection. Each CDR3 protein is one row after TCRdb ran MiXCR on the 5' RACE reads. The data hold 80,000 to 100,000 distinct CDR3 sequences, with around 10% observed a single time. The starting material was whole blood, obtained at baseline. The receptors come from an adult who was a healthcare worker with PCR-confirmed SARS-CoV-2 infection or an uninfected control (not recorded which). Both conserved end residues are part of each CDR3. The D gene is left open where the match is weak. Only part of the rows carry a size: once, few, many, or a class if the clone is expanded.

J gene: TRBJ1-4; D gene: .; clone size: .; V gene: TRBV5-8; CDR3 length: 17; CDR3 DNA: TGTGCCAGCAGCTTGGCGAAAACGGGGGGTTATGTTGAAAAACTGTTTTTT; CDR3 protein: CASSLAKTGGYVEKLFF
J gene: TRBJ1-6; D gene: .; clone size: .; V gene: TRBV5-1; CDR3 length: 12; CDR3 DNA: TGCGCCAGCAGCTGGTATAATTCACCCCTCCACTTT; CDR3 protein: CASSWYNSPLHF
J gene: TRBJ2-7; D gene: TRBD2; clone size: medium-sized; V gene: TRBV4-2; CDR3 length: 14; CDR3 DNA: TGTGCCAGCAGCCCGCGACTAGCGGGAGATGAGCAGTACTTC; CDR3 protein: CASSPRLAGDEQYF
J gene: TRBJ2-3; D gene: .; clone size: .; V gene: TRBV5-4; CDR3 length: 15; CDR3 DNA: TGTGCCAGCAGCTTGAGGTTAGGTGACGCAGATACGCAGTATTTT; CDR3 protein: CASSLRLGDADTQYF
J gene: TRBJ2-6; D gene: TRBD2; clone size: .; V gene: TRBV6-5; CDR3 length: 18; CDR3 DNA: TGTGCCAGCATGTCCCGCGCGGGGGATCGTTCTGGGGCCAACGTCCTGACTTTC; CDR3 protein: CASMSRAGDRSGANVLTF
J gene: TRBJ2-7; D gene: TRBD1; clone size: few; V gene: TRBV20-1; CDR3 length: 14; CDR3 DNA: TGCAGTGCTAGAGAGGGGACAGGGTCCTACGAGCAGTACTTC; CDR3 protein: CSAREGTGSYEQYF
J gene: TRBJ1-2; D gene: .; clone size: many; V gene: TRBV30; CDR3 length: 10; CDR3 DNA: TGTGTGGCTAATAACTATGGCTACACCTTC; CDR3 protein: CVANNYGYTF
J gene: TRBJ1-2; D gene: .; clone size: many; V gene: TRBV5-1; CDR3 length: 13; CDR3 DNA: TGCGCCAGCAGCCCCTCACCGTCGTATGGCTACACCTTC; CDR3 protein: CASSPSPSYGYTF
J gene: TRBJ2-2; D gene: .; clone size: many; V gene: TRBV20-1; CDR3 length: 11; CDR3 DNA: TGCAGTGCTTTTTACACCGGGGAGCTGTTTTTT; CDR3 protein: CSAFYTGELFF
J gene: TRBJ2-3; D gene: TRBD1; clone size: few; V gene: TRBV7-9; CDR3 length: 15; CDR3 DNA: TGTGCCAGCAGCATCTGGGACAGAGATCCAGATACGCAGTATTTT; CDR3 protein: CASSIWDRDPDTQYF